The subject of this entry is one T cell receptor beta chain. In this sample, this clonotype turned up many times. Its antigen target is currently unknown. Per-nucleotide qualities are absent, and no much larger clonotype sits a single base away. Cut back by 1 base and 6 bases, the V and J ends lie 10 bases apart. Including the terminal cysteine and phenylalanine, the CDR3 comprises 12 residues. The only DNA kept is the CDR3, 36 bases in frame from the first base. Reading the germline V gene (reference sequence) gives CDR1 DFQATT and CDR2 SNEGSKA. These data belong to a study of Graves' ophthalmopathy and Graves' hyperthyroidism (dated by TCRdb to about 2018). Notes on the research overall: Peripheral blood was collected before any treatment was given, at the time of initial diagnosis. A discovery set of about a hundred patients (43 ophthalmopathy, fewer than 60 stable hyperthyroidism) was enrolled to explore V-J signatures distinguishing ophthalmopathy from hyperthyroidism. For independent validation, a separate cohort was made up of 18 hyperthyroidism patients plus 17 patients who later progressed from hyperthyroidism to ophthalmopathy. In five or six hyperthyroidism patients, the T-cell repertoire of thyroid tissue was compared with the T-cell repertoire of blood. In total, around 140 blood samples were TCR-sequenced: 40 to 45 ophthalmopathy, over 70 hyperthyroidism and approximately 17 hyperthyroidism-to-ophthalmopathy patients. After sampling, hyperthyroidism patients received methimazole starting at 30 mg daily, and ophthalmopathy patients received high-dose intravenous methylprednisolone. To tell Graves' ophthalmopathy apart from Graves' hyperthyroidism, and to predict which patients would progress to ophthalmopathy, the study relied on TCR beta repertoire signatures.

Here is what the overall study found, with its caveats: Among expanded thyroid clonotypes with frequency above 0.001, most also showed up in blood, which suggests that blood repertoires may reflect the thyroid immune response. In validation, the model predicted ophthalmopathy progression with over 60% sensitivity and roughly 72% specificity; approximately 12 predicted patients were CT-confirmed with GO in a median of about 7.1 months. No statistical method was used to set the sample size in advance, and the investigators knew which group each participant was assigned to. Ophthalmopathy was separated from stable hyperthyroidism by the 13-signature model with around 89% sensitivity and roughly 83% specificity in cross-validation and with 80%/75% in the test set.

Ophthalmopathy patients had moderately to severely active disease, Clinical Activity Score of at least 3, NOSPECS grade of at least 4, and disease duration under 3 months. Patients with other autoimmune diseases, uncontrolled infections, pregnancy or lactation were excluded. Clinical symptoms, serum thyroxine, TRAb, thyroid ultrasound and orbital computed tomography were used for diagnosis. Ficoll-Paque density gradient centrifugation was used to isolate PBMCs from approximately 10 ml of fresh peripheral blood. Total RNA was extracted with Trizol reagent and quality-checked on an Agilent 2100 Bioanalyzer. For repertoire sequencing, TCR beta CDR3 regions were amplified from RNA transcripts. A first-round RT-PCR used HTBI primers with the Qiagen OneStep RT-PCR kit, followed by a second-round multiplex PCR, size selection and purification. The libraries underwent paired-end sequencing with 100 bp reads on an Illumina HiSeq2000. Per the original workflow: SOAPnuke was used to process the reads, throwing out any read that had adapters, had uncalled bases, had a mean Phred below 15, or lacked an exact constant-primer or identifier match. COPE v1.2.5 was used to merge the high-quality paired reads. Each unique nucleotide sequence was treated as a clonotype, and MiTCR v1.1 was used to align the clonotypes to the IMGT TRB V, D and J references. Only V-J combinations with frequency above 0.0001 were analysed, covering approximately 99% of repertoires. For each V-J combination, a TCR clonal expansion and chaos score was defined as the ratio of F50 clonal expansion to chaos observed in the TCRdist matrix. Welch's t-statistics and random forest were used to reduce the features to approximately 13 V-J combinations, which were then used as input to a naive Bayes classifier. The Morisita-Horn index was used to measure how similar the thyroid and blood repertoires were. TCRdb cleaned the public reads at Q25 with fastp, built clones with MiXCR and kept in-frame beta chains. Rows are combined by CDR3 protein, so each entry shows the most common genes and DNA. The V and J calls here are based on TCRdb, not the publication. This sample lists around 670,000 distinct CDR3 sequences; roughly two fifths were detected once. The ten largest clones take up 44% of the sample.

Material: peripheral blood. This receptor chain uses TRBV20-1 and TRBJ2-7, with the identity of the D gene unclear. The source is an adult man with Graves' ophthalmopathy. DNA sequence: TGCAGTGCTAGAGTGTCCAGGCCCGAGCAGTACTTC. Protein translation: CSARVSRPEQYF.